The clone carrying this T cell receptor beta chain was observed a single time. V was shortened by 0 bases and J by 3 bases, with 12 bases between the two germline ends. Germline V gene sequence: CDR1 SGHDT, CDR2 YYEEEE. The CDR3 consists of 16 residues. This sample was included in a study of blood T cell repertoires in COVID-19. Method: immunoSEQ multiplex PCR; TCRdb's copy keeps in-frame clones and lacks some. The table lists 250,000 to 350,000 clones, over 80% of them singletons, with roughly 6.1% in the top ten. The chain employs TRBV5-6 and TRBJ2-2; D may be TRBD1 (6 bases). The TCR comes from a woman aged 45-65 years with COVID-19, enrolled during active disease. Sequenced input: peripheral blood. The CDR3 loop is CASSLAGQGYTGELFF. The CDR3 nucleotides read TGTGCCAGCAGCTTGGCCGGGCAGGGGTACACCGGGGAGCTGTTTTTT. The variable domain in full, completed from reference TRBV5-6 and TRBJ2-2, reads DAGVTQSPTHLIKTRGQQVTLRCSPKSGHDTVSWYQQALGQGPQFIFQYYEEEERQRGNFPDRFSGHQFPNYSSELNVNALLLGDSALYLCASSLAGQGYTGELFFGEGSRLTVL.